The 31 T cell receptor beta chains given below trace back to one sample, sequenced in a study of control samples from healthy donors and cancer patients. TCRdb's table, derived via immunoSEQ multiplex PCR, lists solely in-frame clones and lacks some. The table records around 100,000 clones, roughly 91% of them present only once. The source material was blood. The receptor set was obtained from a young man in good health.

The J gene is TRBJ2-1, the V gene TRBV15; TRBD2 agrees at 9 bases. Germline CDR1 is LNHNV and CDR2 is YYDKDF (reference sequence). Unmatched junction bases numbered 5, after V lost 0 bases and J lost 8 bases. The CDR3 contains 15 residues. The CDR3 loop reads CATSRDGREGDEQFF. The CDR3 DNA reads TGTGCCACCAGCAGAGATGGGCGGGAGGGCGATGAGCAGTTCTTC.

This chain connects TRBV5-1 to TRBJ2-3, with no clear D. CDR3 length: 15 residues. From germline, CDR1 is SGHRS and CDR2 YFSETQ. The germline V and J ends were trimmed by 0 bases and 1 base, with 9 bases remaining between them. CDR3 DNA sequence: TGCGCCAGCAGCTTGGGACAACGGGGCACAGATACGCAGTATTTT. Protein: CASSLGQRGTDTQYF.

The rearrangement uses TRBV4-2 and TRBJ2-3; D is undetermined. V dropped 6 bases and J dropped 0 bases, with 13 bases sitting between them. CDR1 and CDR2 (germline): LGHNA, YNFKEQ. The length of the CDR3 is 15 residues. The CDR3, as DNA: TGTGCCAGCAGAATGGTGGGATCTAGCACAGATACGCAGTATTTT. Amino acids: CASRMVGSSTDTQYF.

The DNA for the CDR3 is TGCGCCAGCAGCCAAGGATCAGGGGCTGGGGCCAACGTCCTGACTTTC. As protein: CASSQGSGAGANVLTF. The chain employs TRBV4-1 and TRBJ2-6, with D perhaps TRBD1 (6 bases). The germline V gene encodes CDR1 MGHRA and CDR2 YSYEKL. The V end lost 1 base, the J end lost 2 bases, and 9 bases lay between the germline ends. The CDR3 has 16 amino acids.

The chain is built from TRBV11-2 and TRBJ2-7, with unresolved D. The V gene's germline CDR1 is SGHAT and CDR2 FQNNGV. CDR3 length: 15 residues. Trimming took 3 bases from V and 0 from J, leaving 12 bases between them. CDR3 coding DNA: TGTGCCAGCAGCTTGGACCAACGAAGCTCCTACGAGCAGTACTTC. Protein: CASSLDQRSSYEQYF.

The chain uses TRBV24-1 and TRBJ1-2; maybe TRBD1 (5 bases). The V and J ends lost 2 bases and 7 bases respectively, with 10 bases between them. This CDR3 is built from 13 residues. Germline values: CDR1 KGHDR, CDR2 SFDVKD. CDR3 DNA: TGTGCCACCAGTGATTCCAGGGCGGGTGGCTACACCTTC. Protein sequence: CATSDSRAGGYTF.

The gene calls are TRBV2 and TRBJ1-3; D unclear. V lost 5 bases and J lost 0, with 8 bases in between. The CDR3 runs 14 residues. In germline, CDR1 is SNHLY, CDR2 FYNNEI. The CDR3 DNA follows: TGTGCCAGCAGTTTAGACACCTCTGGAAACACCATATATTTT. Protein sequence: CASSLDTSGNTIYF.

CDR3 residues: CASSEGAGVAYEQYV. In DNA form, the CDR3 reads TGTGCCAGCAGTGAAGGGGCCGGAGTCGCCTACGAGCAGTACGTC. The V gene is TRBV2, the J gene TRBJ2-7; D unresolved. The ends were cut back, 1 base at V and 2 bases at J, with 12 bases in the middle. CDR3 length: 15 residues. In germline, CDR1 is SNHLY, CDR2 FYNNEI.

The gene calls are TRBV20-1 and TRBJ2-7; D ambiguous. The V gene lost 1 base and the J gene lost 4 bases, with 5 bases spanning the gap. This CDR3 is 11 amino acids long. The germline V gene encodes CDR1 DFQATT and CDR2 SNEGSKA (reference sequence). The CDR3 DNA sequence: TGCAGTGCTAGAGCTCCATACGAGCAGTACTTC. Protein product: CSARAPYEQYF.

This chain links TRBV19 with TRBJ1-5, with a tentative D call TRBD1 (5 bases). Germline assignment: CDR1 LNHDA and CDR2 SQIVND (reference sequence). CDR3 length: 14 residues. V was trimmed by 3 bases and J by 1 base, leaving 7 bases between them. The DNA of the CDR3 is TGTGCCAGTAGTATGTGGGGCAGCAATCAGCCCCAGCATTTT. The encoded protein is CASSMWGSNQPQHF.

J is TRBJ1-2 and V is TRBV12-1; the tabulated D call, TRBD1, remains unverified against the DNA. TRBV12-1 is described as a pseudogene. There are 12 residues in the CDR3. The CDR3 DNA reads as TGTGCCAGCCGACAGGGCGATCATGGCTACACCTTC. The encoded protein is CASRQGDHGYTF.

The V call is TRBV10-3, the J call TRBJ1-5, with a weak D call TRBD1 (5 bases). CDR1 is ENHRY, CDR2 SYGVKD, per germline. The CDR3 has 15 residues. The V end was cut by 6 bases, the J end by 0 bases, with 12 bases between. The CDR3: CAISQGVGSNQPQHF. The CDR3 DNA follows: TGTGCCATCAGCCAAGGGGTGGGTAGCAATCAGCCCCAGCATTTT.

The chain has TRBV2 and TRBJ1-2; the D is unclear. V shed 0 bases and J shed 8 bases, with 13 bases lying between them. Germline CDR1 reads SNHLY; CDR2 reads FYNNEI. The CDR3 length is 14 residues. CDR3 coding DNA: TGTGCCAGCAGTGAAGCGCGGGCACTGGGGGGCTACACCTTC. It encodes CASSEARALGGYTF.

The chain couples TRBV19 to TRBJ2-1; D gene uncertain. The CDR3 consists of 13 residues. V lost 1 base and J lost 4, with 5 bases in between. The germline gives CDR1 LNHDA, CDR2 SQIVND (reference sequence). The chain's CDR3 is CASSIGSYNEQFF. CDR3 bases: TGTGCCAGTAGTATAGGCAGTTACAATGAGCAGTTCTTC.

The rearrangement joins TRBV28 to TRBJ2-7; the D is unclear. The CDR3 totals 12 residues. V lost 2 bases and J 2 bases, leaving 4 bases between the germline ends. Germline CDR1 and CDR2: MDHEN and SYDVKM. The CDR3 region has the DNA TGTGCCAGCAGTTTACGAGCCTACGAGCAGTACTTC. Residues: CASSLRAYEQYF.

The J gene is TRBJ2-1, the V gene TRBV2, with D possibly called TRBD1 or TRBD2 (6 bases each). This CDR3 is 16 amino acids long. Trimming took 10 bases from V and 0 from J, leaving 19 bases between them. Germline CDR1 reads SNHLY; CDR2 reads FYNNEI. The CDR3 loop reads CATRERGWSSYNEQFF. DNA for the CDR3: TGTGCCACCCGGGAGAGGGGGTGGAGCTCCTACAATGAGCAGTTCTTC. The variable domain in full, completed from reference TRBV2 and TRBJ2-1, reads EPEVTQTPSHQVTQMGQEVILRCVPISNHLYFYWYRQILGQKVEFLVSFYNNEISEKSEIFDDQFSVERPDGSNFTLKIRSTKLEDSAMYFCATRERGWSSYNEQFFGPGTRLTVL.

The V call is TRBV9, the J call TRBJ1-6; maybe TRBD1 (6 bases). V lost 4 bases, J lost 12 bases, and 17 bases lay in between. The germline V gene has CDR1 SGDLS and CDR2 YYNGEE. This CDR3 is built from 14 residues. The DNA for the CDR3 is TGTGCCAGCAGCCAAGGGGGAGGGGGTGAACCCCTCCACTTT. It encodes CASSQGGGGEPLHF.

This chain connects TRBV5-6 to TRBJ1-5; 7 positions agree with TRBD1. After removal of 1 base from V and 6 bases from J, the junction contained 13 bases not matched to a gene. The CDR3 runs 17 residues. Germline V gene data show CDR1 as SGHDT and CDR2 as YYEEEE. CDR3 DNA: TGTGCCAGCAGCTTGAAGTCCGCCAGGGGGGTTCCTCAGCCCCAGCATTTT. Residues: CASSLKSARGVPQPQHF.

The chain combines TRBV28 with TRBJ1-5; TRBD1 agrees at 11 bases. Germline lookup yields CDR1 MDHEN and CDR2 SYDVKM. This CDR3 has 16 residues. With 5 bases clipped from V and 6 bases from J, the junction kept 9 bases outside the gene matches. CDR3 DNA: TGTGCCAGCAGTATCCCCGCCGGGACAGGGGGTCAGCCCCAGCATTTT. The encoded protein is CASSIPAGTGGQPQHF.

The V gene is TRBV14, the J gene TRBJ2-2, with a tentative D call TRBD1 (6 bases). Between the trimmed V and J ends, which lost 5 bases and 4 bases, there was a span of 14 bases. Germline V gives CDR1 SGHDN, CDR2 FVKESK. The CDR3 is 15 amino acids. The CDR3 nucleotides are TGTGCCAGCAGCGGACAGCCTCAGGGCACCGGGGAGCTGTTTTTT. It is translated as CASSGQPQGTGELFF.

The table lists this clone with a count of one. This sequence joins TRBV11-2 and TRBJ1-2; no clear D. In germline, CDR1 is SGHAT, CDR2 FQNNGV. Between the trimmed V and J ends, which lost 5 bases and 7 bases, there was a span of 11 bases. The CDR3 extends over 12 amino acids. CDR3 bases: TGTGCCAGCAGCCTTGAGGGCTCTGGCTACACCTTC. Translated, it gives CASSLEGSGYTF.

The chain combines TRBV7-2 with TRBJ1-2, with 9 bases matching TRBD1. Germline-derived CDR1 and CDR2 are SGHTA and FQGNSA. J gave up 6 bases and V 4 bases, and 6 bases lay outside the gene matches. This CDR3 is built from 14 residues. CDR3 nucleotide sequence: TGTGCCAGCAGCTATCAACAGGGGGCGGATGGCTACACCTTC. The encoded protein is CASSYQQGADGYTF.

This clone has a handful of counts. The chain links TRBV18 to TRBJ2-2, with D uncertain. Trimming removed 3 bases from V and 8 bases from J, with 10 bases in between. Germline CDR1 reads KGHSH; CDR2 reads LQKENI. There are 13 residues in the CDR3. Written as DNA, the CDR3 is TGTGCCAGCTCACCCCAAACATCGGGGGAGCTGTTTTTT. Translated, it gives CASSPQTSGELFF.

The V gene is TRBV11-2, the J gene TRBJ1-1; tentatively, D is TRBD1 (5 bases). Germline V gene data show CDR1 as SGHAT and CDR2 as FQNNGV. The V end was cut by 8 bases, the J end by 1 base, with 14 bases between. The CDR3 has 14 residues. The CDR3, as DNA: TGTGCCAGCCGCGGGGCAGGCGGGAACACTGAAGCTTTCTTT. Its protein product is CASRGAGGNTEAFF.

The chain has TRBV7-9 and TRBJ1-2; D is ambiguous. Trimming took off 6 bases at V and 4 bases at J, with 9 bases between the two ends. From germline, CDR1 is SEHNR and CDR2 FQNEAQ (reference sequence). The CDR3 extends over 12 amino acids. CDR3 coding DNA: TGTGCCAGCAGAGGCTTTATCTATGGCTACACCTTC. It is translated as CASRGFIYGYTF.

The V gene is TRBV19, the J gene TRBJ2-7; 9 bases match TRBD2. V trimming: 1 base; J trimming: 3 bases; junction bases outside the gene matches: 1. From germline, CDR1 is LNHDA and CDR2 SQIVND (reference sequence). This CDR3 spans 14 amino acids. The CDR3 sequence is CASSIGLADYEQYF. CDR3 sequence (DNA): TGTGCCAGTAGTATAGGACTAGCGGACTACGAGCAGTACTTC.

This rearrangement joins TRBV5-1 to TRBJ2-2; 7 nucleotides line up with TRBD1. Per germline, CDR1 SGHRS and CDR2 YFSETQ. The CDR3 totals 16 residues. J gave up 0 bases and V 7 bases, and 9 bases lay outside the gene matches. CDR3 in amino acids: CASRDPGTANTGELFF. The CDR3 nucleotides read TGCGCCAGCCGCGATCCCGGGACAGCGAACACCGGGGAGCTGTTTTTT.

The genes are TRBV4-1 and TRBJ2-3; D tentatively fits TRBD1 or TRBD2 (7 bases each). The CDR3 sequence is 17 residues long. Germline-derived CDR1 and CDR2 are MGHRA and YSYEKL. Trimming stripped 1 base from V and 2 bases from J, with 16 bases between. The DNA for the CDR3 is TGCGCCAGCAGCCAAGGGCCTCAGGGGGGGGACACAGATACGCAGTATTTT. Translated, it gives CASSQGPQGGDTDTQYF.

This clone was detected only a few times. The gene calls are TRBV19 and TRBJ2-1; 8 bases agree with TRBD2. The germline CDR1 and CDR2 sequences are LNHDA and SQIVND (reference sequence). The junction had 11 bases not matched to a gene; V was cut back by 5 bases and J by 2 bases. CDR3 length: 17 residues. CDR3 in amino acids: CASSPPRVAGTYNEQFF. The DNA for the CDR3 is TGTGCCAGTAGTCCCCCCAGGGTAGCGGGGACCTACAATGAGCAGTTCTTC. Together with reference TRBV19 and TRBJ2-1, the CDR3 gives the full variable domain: DGGITQSPKYLFRKEGQNVTLSCEQNLNHDAMYWYRQDPGQGLRLIYYSQIVNDFQKGDIAEGYSVSREKKESFPLTVTSAQKNPTAFYLCASSPPRVAGTYNEQFFGPGTRLTVL.

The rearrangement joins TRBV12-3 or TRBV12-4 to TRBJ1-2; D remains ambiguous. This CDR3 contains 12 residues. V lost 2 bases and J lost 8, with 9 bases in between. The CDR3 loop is CASSLMSGGYTF. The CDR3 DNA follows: TGTGCCAGCAGTTTAATGTCGGGAGGCTACACCTTC.

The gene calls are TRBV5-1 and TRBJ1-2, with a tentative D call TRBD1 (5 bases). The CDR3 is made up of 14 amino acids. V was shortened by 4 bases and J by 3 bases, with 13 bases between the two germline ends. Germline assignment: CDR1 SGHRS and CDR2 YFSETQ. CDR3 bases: TGCGCCAGCAGCATCCGGGACGCCGACTATGGCTACACCTTC. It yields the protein CASSIRDADYGYTF.